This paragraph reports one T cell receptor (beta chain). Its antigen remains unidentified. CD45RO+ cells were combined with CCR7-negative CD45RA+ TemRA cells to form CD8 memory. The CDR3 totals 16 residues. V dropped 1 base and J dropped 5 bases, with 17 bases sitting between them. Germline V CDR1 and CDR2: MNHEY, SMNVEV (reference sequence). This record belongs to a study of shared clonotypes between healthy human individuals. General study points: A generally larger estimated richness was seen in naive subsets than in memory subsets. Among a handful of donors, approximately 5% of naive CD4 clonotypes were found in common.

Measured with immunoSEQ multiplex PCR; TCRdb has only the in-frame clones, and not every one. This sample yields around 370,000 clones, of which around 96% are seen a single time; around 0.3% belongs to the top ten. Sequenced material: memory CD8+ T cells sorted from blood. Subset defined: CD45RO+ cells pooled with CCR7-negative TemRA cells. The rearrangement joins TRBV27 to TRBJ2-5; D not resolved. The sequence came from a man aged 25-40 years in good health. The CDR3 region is CASSLFFSRLAETQYF. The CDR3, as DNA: TGTGCCAGCAGTTTATTTTTTAGTAGGCTGGCCGAGACCCAGTACTTC.